The rows below give T cell receptor beta chains drawn from one sample of a study of blood T cell repertoires in COVID-19. Generated by immunoSEQ multiplex PCR, the TCRdb table keeps only in-frame clones and is missing some. The sample consists of roughly 79,000 clones, over 80% of them appearing once. The specimen was peripheral blood. These TCRs come from a man aged 55 to 70 with active or convalescent COVID-19. Each CDR3 is given without its conserved first and last residue.

v_gene,CDR3aa
TRBV30,AWNKGENLNTEAF
TRBV29-1,SGTGETYGYT
TRBV7-2,ASSDRDRVYGYT
TRBV19,ASSTTGIPETQY
TRBV19,ASSIGTTFNSPLH
TRBV4-3,ASSQEGPGRQGAGTQY
TRBV6-1,ASSEPGQLNTEAF
TRBV27,ASSPTDYGYT
TRBV11-3,ASSWDRSSYNSPLH
TRBV4-2,ASSQGAATDTQY
TRBV28,ASSSPGQGLNTEAF
TRBV27,ASSLREGWNEQF
TRBV6-6,ASYDSPQDTEAF
TRBV6-5,ASSSGGAGNNEQF
TRBV7-2,ASSLEGTSLAHEQY
TRBV7-2,ASSLGGRGLGNEQF